In this sample, the clone carrying this TCR beta chain is medium-sized. Its antigen remains unidentified. V dropped 2 bases and J dropped 3 bases, with 17 bases sitting between them. CDR3 length equals 17 residues. Germline V CDR1 and CDR2: SGHAT, FQDESV (reference sequence). These data are taken from a study of spatial heterogeneity in lung cancer. Study-level results: There were more appearances of ubiquitous expanded tumor TCRs in blood at resection than at follow-up.

Time point noted: blood at routine non-recurrence follow-up after resection. TCRdb passed the 5' RACE reads through MiXCR, listing each CDR3 protein once. This table has 4,000 to 5,000 distinct CDR3 sequences, 20% to 30% appearing once. The receptor was isolated from a male donor with early-stage non-small cell lung cancer. The J gene is TRBJ2-1, the V gene TRBV11-1; a weak D match, TRBD1 (9 bases). Here the sequenced sample was PBMCs, taken at follow-up. CDR3 nucleotides: TGTGCCAGCAGCTTACGGGGGGGGACAGGGTTCTACAATGAGCAGTTCTTC. It codes for CASSLRGGTGFYNEQFF.